One T cell receptor (beta chain) is described in this entry. There are a few counts of this clone. Its binding antigen is unknown. Per-base quality was not reported, and no clone a single base away is much larger than it. Whole blood was collected in K2EDTA tubes by collaborating institutions according to the institutions' own protocols. For TCRbeta analysis, collaborators shipped samples in one of three forms: frozen whole blood, isolated PBMCs, or DNA extracted from either of those sample types. The CDR3, cysteine through phenylalanine, is 16 amino acids long. Left in the record is the CDR3 DNA by itself, 48 bases read in frame from the first base. The CDR1 and CDR2 encoded by the germline V gene are SGHDT and YYEEEE. Compared with germline, V lacks 1 base and J lacks 4 bases; bases without a gene match: 8. TCRbeta CDR3 regions were amplified from genomic DNA using the immunoSEQ Assay, a bias-controlled multiplex PCR. On the study's bioinformatics: Nucleated cell counts per sample were estimated from amplification of reference gene primers within the assay. To quantify the absolute abundance of each unique TCRbeta CDR3 rearrangement, sequence reads were collapsed and filtered. For each sample, productive Simpson clonality was calculated as the square root of Simpson's diversity index over productive rearrangements. TCRdb carries this immuneACCESS record with in-frame sequences only. Its versions omit some clonotypes, under half of them owing to an unresolved V gene in the studies checked, with the rest unexplained. Clonal size and the V and J genes are those of that table, whereas D and trimming came from the DNA. This sample comprises 40,000 to 55,000 clones, roughly 82% of them detected only once. About 15% of the sample comes from the top ten.

This sample is part of a study of blood T cell repertoires in COVID-19 (dated by TCRdb to the early 2020s). General notes on the study: Collaborator samples came from the United States, Italy and Spain and covered acute and convalescent phases of COVID-19. Sample metadata almost always included a de-identified subject ID, COVID-19 status, age in years and sex. Samples came from the ongoing ImmuneRACE study (first 160 participants) plus 1,254 subjects from 6 global collaborators. The material from the prospective study consisted of cDNA or gDNA derived from T cells, B-cell-depleted T cells, or PBMCs. The dataset comprised deeply sampled blood TCRbeta repertoires from subjects exposed to, actively infected with, or recovered from COVID-19. The repertoires were released in a freely available public database intended as a resource for research on the immune response to SARS-CoV-2. Where HLA class I and class II types were available, the types were taken from metadata supplied by the sample provider, not from assay-based typing. Study-wide conclusions, independent of this receptor: How much clinical and demographic metadata was included differed by source and by participant, and the metadata was provided uncurated.

The source of this sequence is a human donor in a cohort sampled during active COVID-19. Material for sequencing was peripheral blood. The rearranged segments are TRBV5-6 and TRBJ1-3; TRBD1 lines up with 7 middle nucleotides. The CDR3 sequence is CASSLRTTGVGNTIYF. Read as DNA, the sequence is TGTGCCAGCAGCTTGAGGACAACAGGGGTCGGAAACACCATATATTTT.